Shown below are 9 T cell receptor beta chains from a single sample sequenced in a study of T cell therapy after organ transplantation. Generated by immunoSEQ multiplex PCR, the TCRdb table keeps only in-frame clones and is missing some. The sample includes roughly 6,200 clones, around 70% of them seen just once. Time point given: 4-8 weeks after completion of therapy. Their cognate antigens are unknown. Sequenced material: CD8+ T cells from blood, taken after autologous CMV-specific T cell therapy. The receptors shown here come from a human patient who had received a solid organ transplant and had CMV disease. Some T cells here may be from the graft donor.

CDR3 sequence reads: CASSDWTGGYEQYF. CDR3 in DNA: TGTGCCAGCAGCGACTGGACAGGGGGCTACGAGCAGTACTTC. The chain is built from TRBV5-4 and TRBJ2-7, with 10 bases matching TRBD1. Germline V CDR1 and CDR2: SGHNT, YYREEE (reference sequence). The junction had 4 bases not matched to a gene; V was cut back by 4 bases and J by 3 bases. This CDR3 region has 14 residues.

The chain carries TRBV9 and TRBJ1-2; D call uncertain. This CDR3 is 14 amino acids long. Trimming shortened V by 0 bases and J by 2 bases, and 8 bases separated the two germline ends. CDR1 and CDR2 (germline): SGDLS, YYNGEE. CDR3: CASSVEAGNYGYTF. The CDR3 coding sequence is TGTGCCAGCAGCGTAGAGGCGGGAAACTATGGCTACACCTTC.

This clone was recorded only once. V gene TRBV5-5 combines with J gene TRBJ2-2, with D unclear. V lost 6 bases to trimming and J lost 4 bases, with 13 bases between them. Germline-derived CDR1 and CDR2 are SGHKS and YYEKEE (reference sequence). The CDR3 is 14 amino acids. As DNA, the CDR3 is TGTGCCAGCACCGACGCCGTTGGCACCGGGGAGCTGTTTTTT. As protein: CASTDAVGTGELFF. Using reference TRBV5-5 and TRBJ2-2 for the parts outside the CDR3, the full variable domain is DAGVTQSPTHLIKTRGQQVTLRCSPISGHKSVSWYQQVLGQGPQFIFQYYEKEERGRGNFPDRFSARQFPNYSSELNVNALLLGDSALYLCASTDAVGTGELFFGEGSRLTVL.

This sequence joins TRBV30 and TRBJ2-2; TRBD1 matches 7 bases. CDR1 and CDR2 from the germline V gene are GTSNPN and SVGIG (reference sequence). The CDR3 spans 14 residues. V was clipped by 0 bases and J by 6 bases; unmatched bases: 4. DNA for the CDR3: TGTGCCTGGAGTGTTGGACAGGTCGCCGGGGAGCTGTTTTTT. Amino acids: CAWSVGQVAGELFF. Supplemented by reference TRBV30 and TRBJ2-2, the full variable domain reads SQTIHQWPATLVQPVGSPLSLECTVEGTSNPNLYWYRQAAGRGLQLLFYSVGIGQISSEVPQNLSASRPQDRQFILSSKKLLLSDSGFYLCAWSVGQVAGELFFGEGSRLTVL.

V is TRBV4-2 and J is TRBJ2-1; unclear D gene. V was clipped by 0 bases and J by 3 bases, with 12 bases between them. The CDR3 loop spans 16 amino acids. Looked up from germline, CDR1 is LGHNA and CDR2 is YNFKEQ. The CDR3 DNA reads TGTGCCAGCAGCCAAGAAGCCCAGCGAAACTACAATGAGCAGTTCTTC. It is translated as CASSQEAQRNYNEQFF.

The J gene is TRBJ1-1, the V gene TRBV6-5; D gene unclear. The CDR3 has 15 residues. Trimming removed 3 bases at V and 0 bases at J, with 11 bases between. Per the germline V gene, CDR1 is MNHEY and CDR2 is SVGAGI. The chain's CDR3 is CASSYSGPMNTEAFF. CDR3 DNA sequence: TGTGCCAGCAGTTATTCGGGCCCCATGAACACTGAAGCTTTCTTT.

On this clone: Mismatch with germline at one junction end may stem from a read error. This chain joins TRBV5-5 and TRBJ2-1; 11 bases fit TRBD2. Germline CDR1 reads SGHKS; CDR2 reads YYEKEE (reference sequence). The CDR3 runs 14 residues. Here the CDR3 reads CASSQRSGRGEQFF. CDR3 sequence (DNA): TGCGCCAGCAGCCAACGTAGCGGGAGGGGTGAGCAGTTCTTC.

The rearrangement joins TRBV9 to TRBJ2-7; D is unresolved. This CDR3 is built from 14 residues. CDR1 SGDLS and CDR2 YYNGEE come from the germline V gene. V was shortened by 0 bases and J by 2 bases, with 9 bases between the two germline ends. The chain's CDR3 is CASSVGGPTYEQYF. DNA for the CDR3: TGTGCCAGCAGCGTAGGAGGCCCCACCTACGAGCAGTACTTC.

The chain links TRBV4-3 to TRBJ2-5, with D possibly matching TRBD1 (5 bases). The CDR3 runs to 13 residues. V was shortened by 3 bases and J by 5 bases, with 10 bases between the two germline ends. Germline-derived CDR1 and CDR2 are LGHNA and YSLEER. The DNA for the CDR3 is TGCGCCAGCAGCCACAGGGTTGGGGAGACCCAGTACTTC. It yields the protein CASSHRVGETQYF.